One T cell receptor beta chain is described in this entry. Its antigen has not been determined. Per-nucleotide qualities are absent, and no much larger clonotype sits a single base away. This record comes from a study of T cell repertoires in cytomegalovirus infection (dated by TCRdb to the late 2010s). About the study as a whole: Recently identified HLA-C-restricted CMV epitopes, whose presentation resists viral immunomodulation, were targeted by peptide stimulations together with well-studied HLA-B-restricted epitopes. Because public TCR beta signatures pointed to carriage of CMV infection together with the matching HLA type, the HLA type of each donor mattered for the analysis. Broader findings and caveats from the paper: In the ex vivo response, HLA-C-restricted CMV-specific TCR beta clonotypes were dominant, and in two of eight donors the single most frequent clonotype came from this HLA-C-restricted group. Carriers of CMV infection plus the relevant HLA type were discriminated by the cumulative frequency of public TCR beta family members in the study cohort and in an independent roughly 370-donor cohort.

This specimen's treatment or condition label, interpreted: in vitro stimulation with specific CMV peptide epitopes to enrich CMV-specific T cells. Sequencing instrument: Illumina HiSeq 1500. In-frame beta chains were kept once TCRdb had trimmed the public reads at Q25 with fastp and called clones with MiXCR. Each record represents a unique CDR3 protein, reported with the most common genes and DNA among its rows. The sample records 90,000 to 120,000 distinct CDR3 sequences, about 40% of which are singletons. Of the sample, 74% is held by the ten largest clones. From cysteine to phenylalanine, the CDR3 is 15 amino acids long. Just CDR3 DNA is preserved here, 45 bases in frame from base 1. Via the germline V gene, CDR1 is SGHAT and CDR2 FQNNGV. The V end gives up 5 bases and the J end 3 bases, leaving 7 bases in the junction not matched to a gene.

This clonotype was sampled from a human donor in good health (CMV status not recorded). Some clones in this sample may be carry-over from other donors' samples. The chain couples TRBV11-2 to TRBJ2-1; TRBD1 agrees with 7 junctional bases. This specimen consisted of CD8+ T cells from cultured PBMCs, obtained from culture after CMV antigen stimulation. The encoded CDR3 is CASSPQGLFYNEQFF. The bases are TGTGCCAGCAGCCCACAGGGGTTATTCTACAATGAGCAGTTCTTC.